This TCR beta chain originates from a study of shared clonotypes between healthy human individuals. Terminally differentiated effector memory CD45RA+ cells were excluded from the naive CD8 cells, which were CD45RO-negative and positively selected for CCR7. In this sample, this clone turned up once. The CDR3 is 11 amino acids. V lost 7 bases and J lost 3, with 10 bases in between. Germline values: CDR1 SQVTM, CDR2 ANQGSEA. TCRdb keeps only in-frame clones here, not all; method: immunoSEQ multiplex PCR. The table lists around 600,000 clones, 90% to 95% of them singletons. The sequenced sample was naive CD8+ T cells sorted from blood. This sequence originates from a woman aged 25 to 45 in good health. This chain joins TRBV29-1 and TRBJ2-7; perhaps TRBD2 as D (5 bases). CDR3 in DNA: TGCAGCGGGGGAGAAATCTACGAGCAGTACTTC. Its translation: CSGGEIYEQYF.